A selection of T cell receptor beta chains follows, all from one sample in a study of blood T cells in healthy people across ages. From the 5' RACE reads, TCRdb called clonotypes with MiXCR, one entry per CDR3 protein. The data show some 900,000 distinct CDR3 sequences, 29% seen once. What was sequenced was blood. These receptors were taken from a woman at least 80 years old in good health. Each CDR3 is given with its conserved first and last residue. The D gene is left open where the match is weak. Expanded clones get a size class; other rows say once, few or many, or leave the size out.

D gene: NA
J gene: TRBJ2-3
clone size: many
V gene: TRBV7-2
CDR3 protein: CASSRGVDTQYF
CDR3 DNA: TGTGCCAGCAGCCGAGGTGTAGATACGCAGTATTTT

D gene: TRBD1
J gene: TRBJ1-2
clone size: NA
V gene: TRBV6-6
CDR3 protein: CASRLDRGLNYGHTF
CDR3 DNA: TGTGCCAGCAGATTGGACAGGGGGCTTAACTATGGCCACACCTTC

D gene: TRBD2
J gene: TRBJ2-3
clone size: once
V gene: TRBV6-4
CDR3 protein: CASSDSAGGGTDTQYF
CDR3 DNA: TGTGCCAGCAGTGACTCAGCGGGGGGAGGCACAGATACGCAGTATTTT

D gene: TRBD1
J gene: TRBJ2-7
clone size: many
V gene: TRBV7-9
CDR3 protein: CASSPTGGSYEQYF
CDR3 DNA: TGTGCCAGCAGTCCGACAGGGGGCTCCTACGAGCAGTACTTC

D gene: NA
J gene: TRBJ1-1
clone size: NA
V gene: TRBV10-3
CDR3 protein: CAISERGAEAFF
CDR3 DNA: TGTGCCATCAGTGAGAGGGGTGCTGAAGCTTTCTTT

D gene: NA
J gene: TRBJ2-7
clone size: few
V gene: TRBV9
CDR3 protein: CASSTTGRDEQYF
CDR3 DNA: TGTGCCAGCAGCACCACAGGGCGAGACGAGCAGTACTTC

D gene: TRBD2
J gene: TRBJ2-1
clone size: NA
V gene: TRBV28
CDR3 protein: CAGSEPSGTSGFVETQFF
CDR3 DNA: TGTGCCGGCAGTGAACCTTCCGGGACTAGCGGGTTCGTTGAGACCCAGTTCTTC

D gene: TRBD2
J gene: TRBJ2-5
clone size: many
V gene: TRBV6-6
CDR3 protein: CASSYGGDQETQYF
CDR3 DNA: TGTGCCAGCAGTTACGGGGGGGACCAAGAGACCCAGTACTTC

D gene: NA
J gene: TRBJ1-5
clone size: few
V gene: TRBV6-2/TRBV6-3
CDR3 protein: CASSPRIPQPQHF
CDR3 DNA: TGTGCCAGCAGCCCTCGCATCCCTCAGCCCCAGCATTTT

D gene: NA
J gene: TRBJ1-5
clone size: few
V gene: TRBV6-2/TRBV6-3
CDR3 protein: CASKSVGASLSQPQHF
CDR3 DNA: TGTGCCAGCAAATCGGTAGGGGCCTCGCTTAGTCAGCCCCAGCATTTT

D gene: NA
J gene: TRBJ2-1
clone size: many
V gene: TRBV7-6
CDR3 protein: CASSLVDQKGGVEQFF
CDR3 DNA: TGTGCCAGCAGCTTAGTAGACCAAAAAGGGGGGGTTGAGCAGTTCTTC

D gene: NA
J gene: TRBJ2-7
clone size: NA
V gene: TRBV4-1
CDR3 protein: CASSQEWRGGYEQYF
CDR3 DNA: TGCGCCAGCAGCCAAGAATGGAGGGGTGGGTACGAGCAGTACTTC

D gene: NA
J gene: TRBJ2-1
clone size: NA
V gene: TRBV7-2
CDR3 protein: CASSPPVKNEQFF
CDR3 DNA: TGTGCTAGCAGCCCCCCGGTAAAAAATGAGCAGTTCTTC

D gene: NA
J gene: TRBJ1-1
clone size: NA
V gene: TRBV5-1
CDR3 protein: CASSSQGWNTEAFF
CDR3 DNA: TGCGCCAGCAGCTCCCAGGGTTGGAACACTGAAGCTTTCTTT

D gene: NA
J gene: TRBJ1-5
clone size: NA
V gene: TRBV28
CDR3 protein: CASSLVLGQINQPQHF
CDR3 DNA: TGTGCCAGCAGTTTGGTGTTGGGGCAGATTAATCAGCCCCAGCATTTT

D gene: TRBD2
J gene: TRBJ2-3
clone size: many
V gene: TRBV24-1
CDR3 protein: CATSDPRAGPDTQYF
CDR3 DNA: TGTGCCACCAGTGATCCGCGAGCGGGGCCAGATACGCAGTATTTT

D gene: TRBD1
J gene: TRBJ2-2
clone size: NA
V gene: TRBV4-3
CDR3 protein: CANRRTGDTGELFF
CDR3 DNA: TGCGCCAACAGGCGGACAGGAGACACCGGGGAGCTGTTTTTT

D gene: NA
J gene: TRBJ1-6
clone size: NA
V gene: TRBV27
CDR3 protein: CAGNRGGSSYNSPLHF
CDR3 DNA: TGTGCCGGCAACCGGGGGGGGAGCTCCTATAATTCACCCCTCCACTTT

D gene: TRBD1
J gene: TRBJ2-7
clone size: NA
V gene: TRBV7-6
CDR3 protein: CASSPNRGLNEQYF
CDR3 DNA: TGTGCCAGCAGCCCCAACAGGGGGTTGAATGAGCAGTACTTC

D gene: NA
J gene: TRBJ1-2
clone size: NA
V gene: TRBV20-1
CDR3 protein: CSAAGGYGYGYTF
CDR3 DNA: TGCAGTGCCGCGGGAGGGTACGGCTATGGCTACACCTTC

D gene: TRBD2
J gene: TRBJ2-7
clone size: many
V gene: TRBV7-2
CDR3 protein: CASSRPQGTSGGAEYEQYF
CDR3 DNA: TGTGCCAGCAGCCGCCCGCAGGGGACTAGCGGGGGGGCGGAGTACGAGCAGTACTTC

D gene: TRBD2
J gene: TRBJ2-2
clone size: few
V gene: TRBV29-1
CDR3 protein: CSVRRLAGALTGELFF
CDR3 DNA: TGCAGCGTTCGTAGGCTAGCGGGGGCCCTCACCGGGGAGCTGTTTTTT

D gene: NA
J gene: TRBJ1-2
clone size: many
V gene: TRBV7-9
CDR3 protein: CASSLDPIGPGYTF
CDR3 DNA: TGTGCCAGCAGCTTAGATCCTATAGGGCCGGGCTACACCTTC

D gene: NA
J gene: TRBJ1-6
clone size: few
V gene: TRBV27
CDR3 protein: CASSLSAGAFSYNSPLHF
CDR3 DNA: TGTGCCAGCAGTTTATCTGCAGGCGCCTTCTCCTATAATTCACCCCTCCACTTT

D gene: NA
J gene: TRBJ1-6
clone size: many
V gene: TRBV6-2/TRBV6-3
CDR3 protein: CASKSGVEVGDSPLHF
CDR3 DNA: TGTGCCAGCAAGTCAGGGGTAGAAGTCGGAGATTCACCCCTCCACTTT

D gene: NA
J gene: TRBJ1-2
clone size: many
V gene: TRBV20-1
CDR3 protein: CSARTPGYTF
CDR3 DNA: TGCAGTGCTAGGACTCCTGGCTACACCTTC

D gene: TRBD1
J gene: TRBJ2-4
clone size: many
V gene: TRBV6-5
CDR3 protein: CASSYKGAGNIQYF
CDR3 DNA: TGTGCCAGCAGTTACAAGGGGGCTGGAAACATTCAGTACTTC

D gene: NA
J gene: TRBJ2-3
clone size: many
V gene: TRBV9
CDR3 protein: CASSVVVAGDTQYF
CDR3 DNA: TGTGCCAGCAGCGTAGTAGTAGCAGGAGATACGCAGTATTTT

D gene: TRBD2
J gene: TRBJ2-5
clone size: many
V gene: TRBV7-2
CDR3 protein: CASSLASRGGGETQYF
CDR3 DNA: TGTGCCAGCAGCTTAGCCTCGCGGGGGGGCGGCGAGACCCAGTACTTC

D gene: NA
J gene: TRBJ2-5
clone size: few
V gene: TRBV12-3/TRBV12-4
CDR3 protein: CASSLRGADHSEQYF
CDR3 DNA: TGTGCCAGCAGTTTAAGGGGGGCCGATCACAGTGAGCAGTACTTC

D gene: TRBD1
J gene: TRBJ2-1
clone size: few
V gene: TRBV12-3/TRBV12-4
CDR3 protein: CASSIWTGPVRYNEQFF
CDR3 DNA: TGTGCCAGCAGTATATGGACAGGCCCCGTCAGGTACAATGAGCAGTTCTTC

D gene: NA
J gene: TRBJ2-1
clone size: many
V gene: TRBV5-1
CDR3 protein: CASIPQGGYNEQFF
CDR3 DNA: TGCGCCAGCATTCCCCAGGGGGGGTACAATGAGCAGTTCTTC

D gene: NA
J gene: TRBJ1-6
clone size: many
V gene: TRBV6-1
CDR3 protein: CASSQTVDSPLHF
CDR3 DNA: TGTGCCAGCAGTCAGACAGTCGATTCACCCCTCCACTTT

D gene: TRBD1
J gene: TRBJ2-5
clone size: NA
V gene: TRBV7-2
CDR3 protein: CASSLGAGGMETQYF
CDR3 DNA: TGTGCCAGCAGCTTAGGGGCAGGGGGCATGGAGACCCAGTACTTC

D gene: NA
J gene: TRBJ2-1
clone size: NA
V gene: TRBV6-5
CDR3 protein: CASSYSFVGGAVGYNEQFF
CDR3 DNA: TGTGCCAGCAGTTACTCTTTTGTTGGCGGGGCCGTCGGCTACAATGAGCAGTTCTTC

D gene: TRBD1
J gene: TRBJ1-5
clone size: many
V gene: TRBV6-2/TRBV6-3
CDR3 protein: CASSDRGGAHRQPQHF
CDR3 DNA: TGTGCCAGCAGCGACAGGGGAGGGGCACATAGGCAGCCCCAGCATTTT

D gene: TRBD2
J gene: TRBJ2-3
clone size: many
V gene: TRBV7-2
CDR3 protein: CASSSRTSGGTDTQYF
CDR3 DNA: TGCGCCAGCAGCTCACGGACTAGCGGGGGCACAGATACGCAGTATTTT

D gene: NA
J gene: TRBJ1-2
clone size: many
V gene: TRBV27
CDR3 protein: CASSFFPGSNYGYTF
CDR3 DNA: TGTGCCAGCAGTTTTTTCCCAGGGTCTAACTATGGCTACACCTTC

D gene: TRBD1
J gene: TRBJ2-3
clone size: NA
V gene: TRBV3-1
CDR3 protein: CASNQEGQGVDTQYF
CDR3 DNA: TGTGCCAGCAACCAAGAGGGACAGGGAGTGGATACGCAGTATTTT

D gene: NA
J gene: TRBJ1-1
clone size: few
V gene: TRBV11-3
CDR3 protein: CASSPIGPAGAFF
CDR3 DNA: TGTGCCAGCAGCCCAATCGGGCCCGCTGGGGCTTTCTTT

D gene: TRBD2
J gene: TRBJ2-1
clone size: NA
V gene: TRBV2
CDR3 protein: CASNSGGRRNEQFF
CDR3 DNA: TGTGCCAGCAATTCGGGGGGGCGGAGAAATGAGCAGTTCTTC

D gene: NA
J gene: TRBJ2-7
clone size: NA
V gene: TRBV15
CDR3 protein: CATSRDVGTGVYNEQYF
CDR3 DNA: TGTGCCACCAGCAGAGACGTCGGGACGGGGGTCTACAATGAGCAGTACTTC

D gene: TRBD1
J gene: TRBJ2-3
clone size: many
V gene: TRBV9
CDR3 protein: CASSAIQGFGTDTQYF
CDR3 DNA: TGTGCCAGCAGCGCGATACAGGGGTTTGGGACAGATACGCAGTATTTT